These 13 T cell receptor beta chains were sequenced from one sample in a study of post-analysis software for immune sequencing data. Study outcomes and limitations: Four or five TRBV segments occurring more often in patients than controls included TRBV5-6, TRBV5-1 and TRBV20-1.

Incorporated into the TCR beta cDNA libraries were unique molecular identifiers, which served to reduce PCR and sequencing biases. TCRdb called the PCR reads again in MiXCR, with one record for every CDR3 protein. This table holds under 200,000 distinct CDR3 sequences, approximately 29% found once. No antigen has been identified for these receptors. Sequenced sample: blood. The receptor source for this set is a girl aged 2-17 years with multiple sclerosis.

This clonotype has more than one count but fewer than ten. The rearrangement uses TRBV7-9 and TRBJ2-5; 10 nucleotides line up with TRBD1. Trimming at V came to 4 bases and at J to 9 bases, leaving 11 bases not matched to a gene. CDR1 and CDR2 (germline): SEHNR, FQNEAQ (reference sequence). CDR3 length: 15 residues. This chain's CDR3 is CASSSRVGQGVPQYF. CDR3 DNA: TGTGCCAGCAGCTCCCGGGTAGGACAGGGGGTACCCCAGTACTTC.

This clonotype was seen ten or more times. The rearrangement joins TRBV7-8 to TRBJ2-5; D is unresolved. This CDR3 spans 15 amino acids. Germline CDR1 reads SGHVS; CDR2 reads FQNEAQ. Trimming cost V 3 bases and J 1 base, with 12 bases left between them. The CDR3 region is CASSLSSGFQETQYF. CDR3 in DNA: TGTGCCAGCAGCTTGTCATCCGGGTTCCAAGAGACCCAGTACTTC.

Details on this clonotype: One base away lies a much larger clone, so this may be a sequencing read error. The chain couples TRBV5-1 to TRBJ2-7; 7 bases are a match to TRBD1. Germline CDR1 SGHRS, CDR2 YFSETQ. The CDR3 totals 14 residues. CDR3: CAGSLPGTVYEQYF. The CDR3 bases are TGCGCCGGCAGCTTACCGGGGACAGTCTACGAGCAGTACTTC.

This clonotype was seen a handful of times. The V and J genes are TRBV28 and TRBJ2-3; D might be TRBD2 (5 bases). V lost 3 bases and J 4 bases, leaving 14 bases between the germline ends. The CDR3 length is 15 residues. The V gene's germline CDR1 is MDHEN and CDR2 SYDVKM. CDR3 residues: CASSLASTGSDTQYF. CDR3 nucleotide sequence: TGTGCCAGCAGTTTGGCTAGCACGGGCTCAGATACGCAGTATTTT.

This clonotype has a count of ten or more. The chain recombines TRBV5-6 with TRBJ2-4; D possibly matches TRBD1 or TRBD2 (5 bases each). The germline V gene encodes CDR1 SGHDT and CDR2 YYEEEE. The V end lost 0 bases, the J end lost 4 bases, and 20 bases lay between the germline ends. The CDR3 has 18 residues. DNA for the CDR3: TGTGCCAGCAGCTTGGGGTTCCGGGACCCCAGTCGTAAAAACATTCAGTACTTC. It is translated as CASSLGFRDPSRKNIQYF.

This clonotype was picked up a small number of times. This rearrangement joins TRBV20-1 to TRBJ2-5, with 10 bases fitting TRBD2. Germline V gene sequence: CDR1 DFQATT, CDR2 SNEGSKA (reference sequence). V gave up 5 bases and J gave up 5 bases; unmatched junction bases: 8. The CDR3 sequence is 14 residues long. The CDR3 DNA sequence: TGCAGTGCTCCTAGCGGGGGACGTCGGGAGACCCAGTACTTC. Translation gives CSAPSGGRRETQYF.

Comments on this clonotype: A read error may explain this, as a much larger clone is one base away. The chain carries TRBV5-1 and TRBJ1-2; a possible D gene is TRBD1 (6 bases). Trimming took 0 bases from V and 4 from J, leaving 10 bases between them. The CDR3 extends over 14 amino acids. Germline values: CDR1 SGHRS, CDR2 YFSETQ. The CDR3, as DNA: TGCGCCAGCAGCTTGGAGGGGGTCGGCTATGGCTACACCTTC. Translation gives CASSLEGVGYGYTF.

The sample holds many counts of this clonotype. The chain uses TRBV29-1 and TRBJ1-1; perhaps TRBD1 as D (6 bases). V was pared by 6 bases and J by 4 bases, with 18 bases between. Germline V lookup: CDR1 SQVTM, CDR2 ANQGSEA. CDR3 length equals 14 residues. CDR3 bases: TGCAGCGTGAAGGGTGGGGGCATGGGCACTGAAGCTTTCTTT. Encoded protein: CSVKGGGMGTEAFF.

This clonotype was recorded many times. The V and J genes are TRBV20-1 and TRBJ2-5; a weak D match, TRBD2 (6 bases). V lost 2 bases and J lost 4, with 14 bases in between. CDR3 size: 14 residues. The V gene's germline CDR1 is DFQATT and CDR2 SNEGSKA (reference sequence). The CDR3 region is CSARTGEESETQYF. CDR3 in DNA: TGCAGTGCTAGAACGGGGGAAGAGTCAGAGACCCAGTACTTC.

On this clonotype: A much larger clone lies one base from this, so it may be a read error. The gene calls are TRBV6-5 and TRBJ2-7; D is possibly TRBD1 (6 bases). This CDR3 is 16 amino acids long. Germline CDR1 is MNHEY and CDR2 is SVGAGI. The CDR3 loop reads CASSLLGTSSPYGQYF. CDR3 bases: TGTGCCAGCAGTCTTCTAGGGACATCTAGCCCATACGGGCAGTACTTC.

The gene calls are TRBV7-9 and TRBJ2-1, with a tentative D call TRBD2 (6 bases). Germline V CDR1 and CDR2: SEHNR, FQNEAQ (reference sequence). V lost 1 base and J lost 9, with 10 bases in between. The CDR3 consists of 13 residues. CDR3 nucleotides: TGTGCCAGCAGCTTAGGGGTCGGGAGTGAGCAGTTCTTC. Protein product: CASSLGVGSEQFF.

Concerning this clonotype: A clone one base away is much larger, so this may be a read error. This rearrangement joins TRBV5-1 to TRBJ2-5; no clear D. With the DNA end fitting TRBJ2-7 better, the J assignment may be wrong. Germline values: CDR1 SGHRS, CDR2 YFSETQ. This CDR3 has 14 residues. The CDR3, as DNA: TGCGCCAGCAGCTGGGCCACTGGAGCCTACGAGCAGTACTTC. This encodes CASSWATGAYEQYF.

About this clonotype itself: A read error may be the cause here, since a much bigger clone is one base away. The gene calls are TRBV12-3 or TRBV12-4 and TRBJ2-5; tentative D call: TRBD2 (7 bases). CDR3 length: 13 amino acids. Trimming left V 10 bases short and J 4 bases short, with 16 bases between. Written as DNA, the CDR3 is TGTGCCACCAACTACGGGGGGCGAGAGACCCAGTACTTC. Amino acids: CATNYGGRETQYF.